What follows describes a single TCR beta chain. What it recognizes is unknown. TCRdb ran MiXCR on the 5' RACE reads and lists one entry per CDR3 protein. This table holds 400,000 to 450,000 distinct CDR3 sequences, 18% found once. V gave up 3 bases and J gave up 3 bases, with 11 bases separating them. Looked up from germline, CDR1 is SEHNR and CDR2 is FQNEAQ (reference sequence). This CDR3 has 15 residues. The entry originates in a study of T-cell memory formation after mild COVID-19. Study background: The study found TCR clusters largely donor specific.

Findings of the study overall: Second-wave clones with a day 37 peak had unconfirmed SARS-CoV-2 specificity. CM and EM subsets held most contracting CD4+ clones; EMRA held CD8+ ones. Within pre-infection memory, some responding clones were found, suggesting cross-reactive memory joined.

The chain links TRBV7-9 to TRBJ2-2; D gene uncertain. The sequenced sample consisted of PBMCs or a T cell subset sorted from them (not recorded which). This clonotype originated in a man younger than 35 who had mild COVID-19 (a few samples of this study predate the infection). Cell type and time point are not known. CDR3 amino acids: CASSLKVADTGELFF. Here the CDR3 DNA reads TGTGCCAGCAGCTTGAAGGTTGCGGACACCGGGGAGCTGTTTTTT.